What follows are 9 T cell receptor beta chains derived from one specimen sequenced in a study of human T cells and chemical hapten exposure. The time point denotes: pre-sensitization, week 0. Treatment denoted: therapeutic diphenylcyclopropenone sensitization with weekly scalp DPC. Each CDR3 protein gets one entry after TCRdb re-called the RACE reads with MiXCR. The profile shows under 90,000 distinct CDR3 sequences, around 9.6% of them singletons. The sample in question was whole blood, obtained in connection with sensitization to the hapten diphenylcyclopropenone (DPC). These receptor sequences come from a woman aged 40 to 50 with alopecia areata. Some clones in this sample may be carry-over from other donors' samples.

This clonotype has a count of ten or more. In nucleotides, the CDR3 is TGTGCCAGTAGTATAGGGGCCTATAGCAATCAGCCCCAGCATTTT. The encoded protein is CASSIGAYSNQPQHF. V usage is TRBV19 and J usage is TRBJ1-5; D remains ambiguous. V lost 1 base, J lost 0 bases, and 7 bases lay in between. CDR3 length: 15 residues. CDR1 is LNHDA, CDR2 SQIVND, per germline (reference sequence).

The J gene is TRBJ1-1, the V gene TRBV6-5; D is unresolved. The CDR3 runs to 14 residues. CDR1 and CDR2 from the germline V gene are MNHEY and SVGAGI. V was clipped by 2 bases and J by 0 bases, with 7 bases between them. Written as DNA, the CDR3 is TGTGCCAGCAGTTACACGGACCTGAACACTGAAGCTTTCTTT. Translation gives CASSYTDLNTEAFF.

This clonotype was seen repeatedly, ten times or more. The chain combines TRBV5-4 with TRBJ1-1, with 8 bases identical to TRBD1. The CDR3 is 14 residues long. In germline, CDR1 is SGHNT, CDR2 YYREEE (reference sequence). V was clipped by 4 bases and J by 4 bases; unmatched bases: 6. CDR3 region: CASSPTGGTTEAFF. The CDR3 DNA sequence: TGTGCCAGCAGCCCCACAGGGGGGACCACTGAAGCTTTCTTT. The variable domain in full, with the rest retrieved from reference TRBV5-4 and TRBJ1-1, is ETGVTQSPTHLIKTRGQQVTLRCSSQSGHNTVSWYQQALGQGPQFIFQYYREEENGRGNFPPRFSGLQFPNYSSELNVNALELDDSALYLCASSPTGGTTEAFFGQGTRLTVV.

This clonotype was seen more than once but under ten times. The CDR3 sequence is CASSQTGRDGYTF. CDR3 nucleotides: TGTGCCAGCAGCCAAACAGGGCGGGATGGCTACACCTTC. The chain links TRBV11-2 to TRBJ1-2, with D perhaps matching TRBD1 (6 bases). In germline, CDR1 is SGHAT, CDR2 FQNNGV. The V gene lost 5 bases and the J gene lost 6 bases, with 13 bases spanning the gap. This CDR3 has 13 amino acids.

The sample holds many counts of this clonotype. This chain uses TRBV5-6 with TRBJ2-7; 7 bases are a match to TRBD2. Germline lookup yields CDR1 SGHDT and CDR2 YYEEEE. This CDR3 region has 16 residues. V shed 3 bases and J 4 bases; nucleotides not matched to a gene: 13. CDR3 nucleotides: TGTGCCAGCAGCTCCAACCTGGGGCGGGGGAGATACGAGCAGTACTTC. It translates to CASSSNLGRGRYEQYF. The variable domain in full, completed from reference TRBV5-6 and TRBJ2-7, reads DAGVTQSPTHLIKTRGQQVTLRCSPKSGHDTVSWYQQALGQGPQFIFQYYEEEERQRGNFPDRFSGHQFPNYSSELNVNALLLGDSALYLCASSSNLGRGRYEQYFGPGTRLTVT.

Ten or more counts support this clonotype. V is TRBV7-9 and J is TRBJ1-1; 10 nucleotides agree with TRBD1. V lost 5 bases to trimming and J lost 4 bases; unmatched junction nucleotides: 4. There are 14 residues in the CDR3. CDR1 and CDR2 (germline): SEHNR, FQNEAQ (reference sequence). Here the CDR3 reads CASSPGQGTTEAFF. Written as DNA, the CDR3 is TGTGCCAGCAGCCCGGGACAGGGGACCACTGAAGCTTTCTTT.

The chain has TRBV20-1 and TRBJ2-3, with TRBD2 matching 8 bases. V lost 3 bases to trimming and J lost 2 bases; unmatched junction nucleotides: 7. Germline V gives CDR1 DFQATT, CDR2 SNEGSKA (reference sequence). The CDR3 runs 15 residues. The CDR3 region has the DNA TGCAGTGCTAGTCTGCCTAGCGGGTCCACAGATACGCAGTATTTT. Translation gives CSASLPSGSTDTQYF.

This clonotype was observed a handful of times. The chain has TRBV9 and TRBJ2-2; TRBD2 matches at 8 bases. The J segment lost 4 bases and the V segment lost 1 base, leaving 6 bases of the junction unmatched. The CDR3 loop spans 16 amino acids. The germline gives CDR1 SGDLS, CDR2 YYNGEE. CDR3 amino acids: CASSVSSGGFTGELFF. The CDR3 region has the DNA TGTGCCAGCAGCGTAAGCAGCGGGGGTTTCACCGGGGAGCTGTTTTTT.

This clonotype was counted at least ten times. The J gene is TRBJ1-1, the V gene TRBV12-3 or TRBV12-4, with no clear D. The V end was cut by 7 bases, the J end by 0 bases, with 15 bases between. This CDR3 spans 15 amino acids. CDR3 in DNA: TGTGCCAGCACCCTAATGGGCCGTCTGAACACTGAAGCTTTCTTT. Translating it yields CASTLMGRLNTEAFF.